These 10 T cell receptor beta chains were sequenced from one sample in a study of T cells after yellow fever vaccination. MiXCR, applied by TCRdb to the 5' RACE reads, yields one record per CDR3 protein. The sample yields about 310,000 distinct CDR3 sequences, 3.6% seen once. The sample was PBMCs, taken on the day of the yellow fever booster vaccination. These receptor sequences come from a man aged 18 to 35 who received the YFV17D yellow fever vaccine.

The table lists this clonotype with a few counts. The V and J genes are TRBV5-1 and TRBJ1-1; D uncertain. Trimming shortened V by 4 bases and J by 1 base, and 11 bases separated the two germline ends. The germline CDR1 and CDR2 sequences are SGHRS and YFSETQ. The CDR3 sequence is 14 residues long. The CDR3 spells CASSPRMSNTEAFF. The CDR3 DNA reads TGCGCCAGCAGCCCCAGAATGTCGAACACTGAAGCTTTCTTT.

This clonotype was counted between two and nine times. V gene TRBV12-3 or TRBV12-4 combines with J gene TRBJ2-2, with 9 bases fitting TRBD1. Unmatched junction bases numbered 3, after V lost 7 bases and J lost 0 bases. The CDR3 consists of 15 residues. The CDR3 DNA is TGTGCCAGCACGGGGACAGGGACGAACACCGGGGAGCTGTTTTTT. It translates to CASTGTGTNTGELFF.

This clonotype has at least ten counts. The CDR3 here is CASSEVAGRADTQYF. In nucleotides, the CDR3 is TGCGCCAGCAGTGAAGTGGCAGGGAGAGCAGATACGCAGTATTTT. J is TRBJ2-3 and V is TRBV10-1; tentatively, D is TRBD1 or TRBD2 (5 bases each). Looked up from germline, CDR1 is WNHNN and CDR2 is SYGVQD (reference sequence). This CDR3 is built from 15 residues. V was cut by 3 bases and J by 4 bases, with 14 bases left in between.

This clonotype has a count of ten or more. V and J are TRBV5-1 and TRBJ1-1; the D gene is possibly TRBD1 (6 bases). V dropped 4 bases and J dropped 3 bases, with 13 bases sitting between them. This CDR3 contains 14 residues. Germline loops: CDR1 SGHRS, CDR2 YFSETQ. The CDR3 spells CASSTRGSDTEAFF. The CDR3 coding sequence is TGCGCCAGCAGCACCAGGGGCTCGGACACTGAAGCTTTCTTT. The entire variable domain, with the rest obtained from reference TRBV5-1 and TRBJ1-1, is as follows: KAGVTQTPRYLIKTRGQQVTLSCSPISGHRSVSWYQQTPGQGLQFLFEYFSETQRNKGNFPGRFSGRQFSNSRSEMNVSTLELGDSALYLCASSTRGSDTEAFFGQGTRLTVV.

This clonotype was recorded many times. The chain links TRBV7-2 to TRBJ2-1, with D maybe TRBD1 (6 bases). This CDR3 has 15 amino acids. V shed 4 bases and J shed 0 bases, with 10 bases lying between them. Per the germline V gene, CDR1 is SGHTA and CDR2 is FQGNSA. As DNA, the CDR3 is TGTGCCAGCAGCTCGGTCAGGGGCTCCTACAATGAGCAGTTCTTC. This gives the protein CASSSVRGSYNEQFF.

Many counts were recorded for this clonotype. The rearrangement uses TRBV4-3 and TRBJ2-7; no reliable D call. Germline CDR1 reads LGHNA; CDR2 reads YSLEER. V was trimmed by 7 bases and J by 2 bases, leaving 18 bases between them. This CDR3 comprises 15 residues. The CDR3 here is CASTLSQGITYEQYV. CDR3 coding DNA: TGCGCCAGCACCCTTTCCCAAGGCATCACCTACGAGCAGTACGTC.

V and J are TRBV20-1 and TRBJ2-2; the match to TRBD2 covers 11 bases. CDR1 and CDR2 (germline): DFQATT, SNEGSKA (reference sequence). The V gene end was trimmed by 6 bases and the J gene end by 5 bases; junction bases not matched to a gene: 5. This CDR3 spans 14 amino acids. The CDR3 spells CSATTSGATGELFF. The CDR3 DNA follows: TGCAGTGCGACGACTAGCGGGGCAACCGGGGAGCTGTTTTTT.

This clonotype was counted ten times or more. J is TRBJ2-7 and V is TRBV7-2, with TRBD2 matching over 8 bases. This CDR3 has 15 residues. Looked up from germline, CDR1 is SGHTA and CDR2 is FQGNSA. Germline trimming cut 5 bases from V and 6 bases from J; bases unmatched to any gene: 12. CDR3 sequence (DNA): TGTGCCAGCAGCCCCGGCCCCGGACTAGCAGGCGAGCAGTACGTC. Translated: CASSPGPGLAGEQYV.

This clonotype was recorded many times. The gene calls are TRBV15 and TRBJ2-2; D not resolved. Germline CDR1 is LNHNV and CDR2 is YYDKDF (reference sequence). V dropped 3 bases and J dropped 7 bases, with 3 bases sitting between them. The length of the CDR3 is 11 residues. For the CDR3, the DNA is TGTGCCACCAGCAGCTACGGGGAGCTGTTTTTT. This sequence encodes CATSSYGELFF.

This clonotype has a count of ten or more. This chain connects TRBV3-1 to TRBJ1-5; no clear D gene. The V end lost 4 bases, the J end lost 5 bases, and 9 bases lay between the germline ends. This CDR3 contains 13 residues. Germline assignment: CDR1 LGHDT and CDR2 YNNKEL (reference sequence). The CDR3 here is CASSPRVHQPQHF. CDR3 nucleotides: TGTGCCAGCAGCCCACGGGTCCATCAGCCCCAGCATTTT.